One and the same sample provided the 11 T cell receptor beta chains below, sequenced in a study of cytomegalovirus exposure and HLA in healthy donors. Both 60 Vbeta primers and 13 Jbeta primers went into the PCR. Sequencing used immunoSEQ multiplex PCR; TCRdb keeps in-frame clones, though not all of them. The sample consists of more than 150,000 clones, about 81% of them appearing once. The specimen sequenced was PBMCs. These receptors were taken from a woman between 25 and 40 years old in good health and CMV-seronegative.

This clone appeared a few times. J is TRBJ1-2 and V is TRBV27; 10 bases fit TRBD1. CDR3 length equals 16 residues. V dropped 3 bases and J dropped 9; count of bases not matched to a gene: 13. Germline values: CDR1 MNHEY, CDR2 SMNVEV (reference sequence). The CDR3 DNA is TGTGCCAGCAGTTTCCGACCGGGACAGGGGAGTTTTAGCTACACCTTC. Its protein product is CASSFRPGQGSFSYTF.

This CDR3 is CASTSSAYNEQFF. The CDR3 DNA follows: TGTGCCAGCACCTCAAGCGCCTACAATGAGCAGTTCTTC. The genes are TRBV11-2 and TRBJ2-1; D is ambiguous. The CDR3 contains 13 residues. V was pared by 7 bases and J by 2 bases, with 9 bases between. The germline gives CDR1 SGHAT, CDR2 FQNNGV. Variable domain in full (rest from reference TRBV11-2 and TRBJ2-1): EAGVAQSPRYKIIEKRQSVAFWCNPISGHATLYWYQQILGQGPKLLIQFQNNGVVDDSQLPKDRFSAERLKGVDSTLKIQPAKLEDSAVYLCASTSSAYNEQFFGPGTRLTVL.

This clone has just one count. DNA of the CDR3: TGTGCCAGCAGTGACCAGTGGCGGGGTACGCAGTATTTT. Its protein product is CASSDQWRGTQYF. The chain uses TRBV2 and TRBJ2-3; D may be TRBD2 (6 bases). The CDR3 spans 13 residues. V lost 3 bases and J 8 bases, leaving 12 bases between the germline ends. Germline V CDR1 and CDR2: SNHLY, FYNNEI.

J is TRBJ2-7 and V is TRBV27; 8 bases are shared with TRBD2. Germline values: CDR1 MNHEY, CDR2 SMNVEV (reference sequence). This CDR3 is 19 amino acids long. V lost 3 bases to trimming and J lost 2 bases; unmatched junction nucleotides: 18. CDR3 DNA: TGTGCCAGCAGTTTTTCGGGATCGCTAGCGGGCTCCACCGCCTACGAGCAGTACTTC. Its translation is CASSFSGSLAGSTAYEQYF.

For the CDR3, the DNA is TGTGCCAGCAGCTACCACAGCGGCACAACTAATGAAAAACTGTTTTTT. Translated: CASSYHSGTTNEKLFF. This chain connects TRBV7-2 to TRBJ1-4; D gene unclear. Trimming left V 4 bases short and J 0 bases short, with 12 bases between. This CDR3 is built from 16 residues. In germline, CDR1 is SGHTA, CDR2 FQGNSA.

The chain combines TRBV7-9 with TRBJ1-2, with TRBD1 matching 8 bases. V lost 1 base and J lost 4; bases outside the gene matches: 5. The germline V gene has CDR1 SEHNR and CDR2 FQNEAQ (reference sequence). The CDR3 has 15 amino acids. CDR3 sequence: CASSLVGTGTYGYTF. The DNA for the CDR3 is TGTGCCAGCAGCTTAGTAGGGACAGGAACCTATGGCTACACCTTC.

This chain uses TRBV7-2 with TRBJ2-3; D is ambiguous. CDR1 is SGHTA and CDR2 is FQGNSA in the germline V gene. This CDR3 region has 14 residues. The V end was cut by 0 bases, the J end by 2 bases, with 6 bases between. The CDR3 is CASSLAPVTDTQYF. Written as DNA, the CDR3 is TGTGCCAGCAGCTTAGCCCCAGTCACAGATACGCAGTATTTT.

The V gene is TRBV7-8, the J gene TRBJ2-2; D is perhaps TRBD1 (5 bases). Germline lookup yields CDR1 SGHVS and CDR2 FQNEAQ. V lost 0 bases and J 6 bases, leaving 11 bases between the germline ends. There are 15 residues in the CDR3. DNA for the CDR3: TGTGCCAGCAGCTTAGCCGGCAGGGAAGCCGGGGAGCTGTTTTTT. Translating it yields CASSLAGREAGELFF.

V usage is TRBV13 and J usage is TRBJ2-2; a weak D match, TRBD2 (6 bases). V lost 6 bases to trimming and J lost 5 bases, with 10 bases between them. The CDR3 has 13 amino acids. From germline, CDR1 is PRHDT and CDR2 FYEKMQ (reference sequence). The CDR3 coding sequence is TGTGCCAGCAGGCCTGGGACTACCGGGGAGCTGTTTTTT. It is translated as CASRPGTTGELFF.

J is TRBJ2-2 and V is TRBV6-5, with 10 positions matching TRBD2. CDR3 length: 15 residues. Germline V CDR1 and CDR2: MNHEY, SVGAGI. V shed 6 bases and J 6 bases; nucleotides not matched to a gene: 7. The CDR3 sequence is CASRKSGGGAGELFF. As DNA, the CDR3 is TGTGCCAGCAGAAAAAGCGGGGGGGGCGCCGGGGAGCTGTTTTTT.

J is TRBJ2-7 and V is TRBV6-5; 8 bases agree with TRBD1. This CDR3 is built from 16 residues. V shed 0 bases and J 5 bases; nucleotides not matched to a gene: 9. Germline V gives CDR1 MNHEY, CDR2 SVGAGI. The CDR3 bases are TGTGCCAGCAGTTACTCGAGGGCAGGGGGCATCCACGAGCAGTACTTC. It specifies CASSYSRAGGIHEQYF.